These 15 T cell receptor gamma chains were all obtained from the same sample, sequenced in a study of Vδ1+ human thymocytes. General study points: Thymic TRG and TRD repertoires appeared highly polyclonal.

No antigen has been identified for these receptors. RNA was extracted from the cells and then reverse transcribed. Multiplex PCR used pooled V-gene forward primers and a constant-region reverse primer to amplify CDR3s. TCRdb reprocessed the multiplex PCR reads through CATT. The table shows over 25,000 gamma-chain clones, with about a fifth occurring only once. Sequencing used Vdelta1+ gamma-delta thymocytes from the thymus. Stated subset: FACS-sorted CD3+ TCRalphabeta- TCRVdelta1+ TCRVdelta2- thymocytes. These receptors all come from a boy in the first two years of life who had congenital heart surgery.

On this clone: One base away lies a much larger clone, so this may be a sequencing read error. The same CDR3 also results from other DNA sequences found in this sample. The rearrangement links TRGV5 to TRGJ1 or TRGJ2. V lost 1 base to trimming and J lost 6 bases; unmatched junction nucleotides: 3. Germline V gene lookup returns CDR1 VINAFY and CDR2 YDVSNSKD. The CDR3 length is 12 residues. CDR3: CATWDSSYKKLF. CDR3 nucleotide sequence: TGTGCCACCTGGGACAGTTCTTATAAGAAACTCTTT.

This clone was counted a few times. This chain links TRGV4 with TRGJ1 or TRGJ2. The CDR3 is 12 residues long. The germline gives CDR1 EGSTGY, CDR2 YDSYTSSV. The V gene end was trimmed by 5 bases and the J gene end by 7 bases; junction bases not matched to a gene: 8. DNA for the CDR3: TGTGCCACCTGGGTGAGTGGATATAAGAAACTCTTT. Its protein product is CATWVSGYKKLF.

This chain uses TRGV4 with TRGJ1 or TRGJ2. This CDR3 has 9 residues. Germline CDR1 EGSTGY, CDR2 YDSYTSSV. Germline trimming cut 10 bases from V and 12 bases from J; bases unmatched to any gene: 9. CDR3 sequence: CATDSGKLF. Here the CDR3 DNA reads TGTGCCACTGATTCTGGGAAACTCTTT.

The genes are TRGV9 and TRGJ1 or TRGJ2. The V and J ends lost 2 bases and 3 bases, in that order; junction bases with no gene match: 7. The CDR3 runs to 14 residues. Looked up from germline, CDR1 is GITISATS and CDR2 is ISYDGTV (reference sequence). The CDR3 here is CALWEDSLYYKKLF. CDR3 bases: TGTGCCTTGTGGGAGGACTCCCTTTATTATAAGAAACTCTTT.

The V and J genes are TRGV3 and TRGJ1 or TRGJ2. The germline gives CDR1 VTNTFY, CDR2 YDVSTARD (reference sequence). There are 10 residues in the CDR3. V lost 6 bases, J lost 9 bases, and 5 bases stayed unmatched. The CDR3 region is CATWHLKKLF. Here the CDR3 DNA reads TGTGCCACCTGGCATCTTAAGAAACTCTTT.

Only a few counts were recorded for this clone. The V and J genes are TRGV2 and TRGJ1 or TRGJ2. The CDR3 runs to 10 residues. Germline CDR1 and CDR2: EGSNGY and YDSYNSKV. V shed 4 bases, J shed 12 bases, and the junction held 6 bases outside the gene matches. CDR3 sequence (DNA): TGTGCCACCTGGGATGGGGCGAAACTCTTT. Encoded protein: CATWDGAKLF.

For this clone: The junction differs from germline at one of its ends, possibly a read error. The genes are TRGV9 and TRGJ1 or TRGJ2. Germline V gene lookup returns CDR1 GITISATS and CDR2 ISYDGTV (reference sequence). The length of the CDR3 is 11 residues. CDR3 sequence: CALWGVKGKLF. The CDR3 region has the DNA TGCGCCTTGTGGGGGGTGAAGGGGAAACTCTTT.

By frequency in the sample, this clone is medium-sized (0.01 to 0.1%). This same CDR3 is encoded by further DNA sequences in the sample. This rearrangement joins TRGV2 to TRGJ1 or TRGJ2. Germline lookup yields CDR1 EGSNGY and CDR2 YDSYNSKV. After removal of 0 bases from V and 5 bases from J, the junction contained 4 bases not matched to a gene. This CDR3 is built from 13 residues. CDR3 residues: CATWDGPHYKKLF. The CDR3 bases are TGTGCCACCTGGGACGGGCCTCATTATAAGAAACTCTTT.

This chain links TRGV2 with TRGJ1 or TRGJ2. Germline V lookup: CDR1 EGSNGY, CDR2 YDSYNSKV. Unmatched junction bases numbered 12, after V lost 4 bases and J lost 3 bases. The length of the CDR3 is 15 residues. Here the CDR3 reads CATWEDEGTYYKKLF. In DNA form, the CDR3 reads TGTGCCACCTGGGAGGATGAGGGGACTTATTATAAGAAACTCTTT.

This clone was picked up a small number of times. V usage is TRGV5 and J usage is TRGJ1 or TRGJ2. Trimming removed 6 bases from V and 7 bases from J; junction bases left unmatched: 3. Germline V gene sequence: CDR1 VINAFY, CDR2 YDVSNSKD. The CDR3 spans 10 residues. The CDR3 DNA sequence: TGTGCCACCTGGTCCTATAAGAAACTCTTT. It yields the protein CATWSYKKLF.

This clone was seen only a few times. The sample contains more than one DNA sequence encoding this CDR3. The chain employs TRGV4 and TRGJ1 or TRGJ2. Germline V gives CDR1 EGSTGY, CDR2 YDSYTSSV. CDR3 size: 12 residues. Trimming took 1 base from V and 7 from J; bases not matched to a gene: 4. CDR3 sequence: CATWDGGYKKLF. CDR3 coding DNA: TGTGCCACCTGGGATGGTGGCTATAAGAAACTCTTT.

This clone was recorded a few times. This rearrangement joins TRGV2 to TRGJ1 or TRGJ2. The germline V gene has CDR1 EGSNGY and CDR2 YDSYNSKV. The V segment lost 0 bases and the J segment 1 base; nucleotides outside the gene matches: 6. The CDR3 covers 15 residues. CDR3 bases: TGTGCCACCTGGGACGGGCTCGGAAATTATTATAAGAAACTCTTT. Translating gives CATWDGLGNYYKKLF.

The chain recombines TRGV4 with TRGJP1. The CDR3 totals 12 residues. Germline-derived CDR1 and CDR2 are EGSTGY and YDSYTSSV. J gave up 11 bases and V 8 bases, and 11 bases lay outside the gene matches. The CDR3 nucleotides are TGTGCCACCTTCGTGGGATCGTGGTTCAAGATATTT. It specifies CATFVGSWFKIF.

This clone has more than one count but fewer than ten. The chain has TRGV2 and TRGJ1 or TRGJ2. CDR1 and CDR2 from the germline V gene are EGSNGY and YDSYNSKV. This CDR3 is 16 amino acids long. Germline trimming cut 4 bases from V and 7 bases from J; bases unmatched to any gene: 19. CDR3 loop: CATWDGPTWDGYKKLF. For the CDR3, the DNA is TGTGCCACCTGGGATGGGCCTACGTGGGATGGCTATAAGAAACTCTTT.

The gene calls are TRGV9 and TRGJP. The CDR3 length is 17 residues. V dropped 2 bases and J dropped 4; count of bases not matched to a gene: 5. CDR1 and CDR2 from the germline V gene are GITISATS and ISYDGTV (reference sequence). The CDR3 sequence is CALWEAIQELGKKIKVF. The CDR3 DNA is TGTGCCTTGTGGGAGGCCATCCAAGAGTTGGGCAAAAAAATCAAGGTATTT.